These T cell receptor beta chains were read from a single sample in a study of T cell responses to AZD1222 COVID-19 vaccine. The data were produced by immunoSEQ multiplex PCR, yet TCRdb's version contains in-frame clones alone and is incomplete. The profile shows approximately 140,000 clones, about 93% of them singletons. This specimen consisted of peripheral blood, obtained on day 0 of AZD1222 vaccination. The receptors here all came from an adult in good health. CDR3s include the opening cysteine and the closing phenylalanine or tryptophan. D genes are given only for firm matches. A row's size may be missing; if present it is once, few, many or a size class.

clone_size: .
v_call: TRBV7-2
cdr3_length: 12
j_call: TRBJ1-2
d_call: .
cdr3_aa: CASSLVSYGYTF
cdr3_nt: TGTGCCAGCAGCTTAGTCAGCTATGGCTACACCTTC

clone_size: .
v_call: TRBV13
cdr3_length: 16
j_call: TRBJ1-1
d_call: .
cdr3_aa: CASSARGGLVKPEAFF
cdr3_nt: TGTGCCAGCAGCGCCCGGGGGGGGCTGGTTAAACCTGAAGCTTTCTTT

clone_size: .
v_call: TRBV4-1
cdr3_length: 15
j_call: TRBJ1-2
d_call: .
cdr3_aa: CASSQVLGSGYGYTF
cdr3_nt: TGCGCCAGCAGCCAAGTCCTGGGCTCGGGCTATGGCTACACCTTC

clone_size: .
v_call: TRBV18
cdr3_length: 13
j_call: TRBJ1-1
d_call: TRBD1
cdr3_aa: CASSPGTETPGNF
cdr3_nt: TGTGCCAGCTCACCTGGGACAGAAACCCCCGGAAACTTT

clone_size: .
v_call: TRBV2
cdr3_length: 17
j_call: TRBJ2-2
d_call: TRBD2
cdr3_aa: CASHNLLAETNTGELFF
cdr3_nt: TGTGCCAGCCACAACCTACTAGCGGAGACGAACACCGGGGAGCTGTTTTTT

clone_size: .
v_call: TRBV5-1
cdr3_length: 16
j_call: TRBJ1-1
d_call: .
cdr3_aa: CASSPGPPGWDTEAFF
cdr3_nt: TGCGCCAGCAGCCCGGGACCTCCCGGGTGGGACACTGAAGCTTTCTTT

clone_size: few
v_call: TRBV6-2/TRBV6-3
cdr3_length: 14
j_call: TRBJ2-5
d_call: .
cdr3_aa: CASSAWTAQETQYF
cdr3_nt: TGTGCCAGCAGTGCATGGACAGCTCAAGAGACCCAGTACTTC

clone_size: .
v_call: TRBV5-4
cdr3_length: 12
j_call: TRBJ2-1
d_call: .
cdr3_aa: CASSLDREKQFF
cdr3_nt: TGTGCCAGCAGCTTGGACAGGGAAAAGCAGTTCTTC

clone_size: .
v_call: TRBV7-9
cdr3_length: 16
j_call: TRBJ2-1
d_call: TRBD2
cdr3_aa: CASSLPSGGVHNEQFF
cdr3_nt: TGTGCCAGCAGCTTACCCAGCGGGGGGGTCCACAATGAGCAGTTCTTC

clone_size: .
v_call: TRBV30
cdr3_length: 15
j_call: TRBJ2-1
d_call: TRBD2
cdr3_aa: CAWAATSGWNNEQFF
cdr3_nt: TGTGCCTGGGCCGCTACTAGCGGGTGGAACAATGAGCAGTTCTTC

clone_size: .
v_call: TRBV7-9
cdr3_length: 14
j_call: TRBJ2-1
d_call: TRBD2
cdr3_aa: CASSFLAGGLEQFF
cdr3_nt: TGTGCCAGCAGCTTTTTAGCGGGGGGGCTGGAGCAGTTCTTC

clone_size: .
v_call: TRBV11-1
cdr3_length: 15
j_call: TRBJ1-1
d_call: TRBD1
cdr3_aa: CASSPPGQVNTEAFF
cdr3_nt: TGTGCCAGCAGCCCCCCCGGACAGGTGAACACTGAAGCTTTCTTT

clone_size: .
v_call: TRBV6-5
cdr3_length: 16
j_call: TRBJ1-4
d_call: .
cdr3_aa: CASSYVRTVPGEKLFF
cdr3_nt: TGTGCCAGCAGTTACGTACGGACAGTCCCCGGTGAAAAACTGTTTTTT

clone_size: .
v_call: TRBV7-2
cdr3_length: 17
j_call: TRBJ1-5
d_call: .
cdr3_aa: CASSLGRRPLGNQPQHF
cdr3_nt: TGTGCCAGCAGCTTAGGTCGCAGGCCCCTGGGCAATCAGCCCCAGCATTTT

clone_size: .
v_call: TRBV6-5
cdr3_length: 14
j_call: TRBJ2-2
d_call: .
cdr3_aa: CASRLTPNTGELFF
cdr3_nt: TGTGCCAGCAGATTGACACCGAACACCGGGGAGCTGTTTTTT

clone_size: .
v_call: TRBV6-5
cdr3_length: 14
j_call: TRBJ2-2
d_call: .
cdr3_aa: CASSIERGSGELFF
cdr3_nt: TGTGCCAGCAGTATAGAGAGGGGGTCCGGGGAGCTGTTTTTT

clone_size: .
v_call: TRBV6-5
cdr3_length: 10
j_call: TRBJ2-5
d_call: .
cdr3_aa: CASNTETQYF
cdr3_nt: TGTGCCAGTAATACGGAGACCCAGTACTTC

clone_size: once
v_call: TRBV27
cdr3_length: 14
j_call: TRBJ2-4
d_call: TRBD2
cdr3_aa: CASSSPGLVNIQYF
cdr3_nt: TGTGCCAGCAGTTCACCGGGACTAGTAAACATTCAGTACTTC

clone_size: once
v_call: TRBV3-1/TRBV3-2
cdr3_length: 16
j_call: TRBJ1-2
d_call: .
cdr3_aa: CASSQVGGTANYGYTF
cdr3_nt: TGTGCCAGCAGCCAAGTAGGGGGGACGGCCAACTATGGCTACACCTTC

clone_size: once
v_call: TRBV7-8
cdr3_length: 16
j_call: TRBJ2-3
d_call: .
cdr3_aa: CASSLKVPRAADTQYF
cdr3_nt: TGTGCCAGCAGCTTAAAGGTGCCGAGGGCGGCAGATACGCAGTATTTT

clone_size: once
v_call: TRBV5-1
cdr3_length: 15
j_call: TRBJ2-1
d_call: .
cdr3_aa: CASSFGSSGYNEQFF
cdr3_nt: TGCGCCAGCAGCTTCGGGTCCTCGGGTTACAATGAGCAGTTCTTC

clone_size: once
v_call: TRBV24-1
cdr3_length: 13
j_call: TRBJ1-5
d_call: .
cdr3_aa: CATSGDGNQPQHF
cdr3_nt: TGTGCCACCAGCGGGGATGGCAATCAGCCCCAGCATTTT

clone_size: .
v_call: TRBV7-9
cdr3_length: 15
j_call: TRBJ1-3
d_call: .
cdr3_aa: CASSYTGGLGNTIYF
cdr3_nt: TGTGCCAGCAGCTACACGGGGGGACTAGGAAACACCATATATTTT

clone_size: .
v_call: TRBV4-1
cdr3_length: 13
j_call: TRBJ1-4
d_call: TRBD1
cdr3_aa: CASSQLQGFKLFF
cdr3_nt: TGCGCCAGCAGCCAGCTACAGGGGTTTAAACTGTTTTTT

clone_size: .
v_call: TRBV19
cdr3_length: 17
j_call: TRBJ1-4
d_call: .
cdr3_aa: CASSLGRASPTNEKLFF
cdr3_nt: TGTGCCAGTAGTTTGGGACGCGCCTCCCCAACTAATGAAAAACTGTTTTTT

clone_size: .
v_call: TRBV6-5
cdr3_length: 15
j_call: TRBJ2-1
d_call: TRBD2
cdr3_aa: CASSSGTSGSNEQFF
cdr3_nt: TGTGCCAGCAGCTCTGGGACTAGCGGGTCGAATGAGCAGTTCTTC

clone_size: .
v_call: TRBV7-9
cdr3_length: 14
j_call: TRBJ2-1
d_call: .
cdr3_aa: CASSLGRGGNEQFF
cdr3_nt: TGTGCCAGCAGCTTAGGCAGAGGTGGTAATGAGCAGTTCTTC

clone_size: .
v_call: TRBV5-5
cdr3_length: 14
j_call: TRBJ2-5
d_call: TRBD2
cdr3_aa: CASSAGLAGPIQYF
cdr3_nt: TGTGCCAGCAGCGCGGGACTAGCGGGGCCGATCCAGTACTTC

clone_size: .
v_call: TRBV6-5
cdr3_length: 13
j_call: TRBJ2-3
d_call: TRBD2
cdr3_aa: CASSREGPDTQYF
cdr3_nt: TGTGCCAGCAGCCGGGAGGGCCCTGATACGCAGTATTTT

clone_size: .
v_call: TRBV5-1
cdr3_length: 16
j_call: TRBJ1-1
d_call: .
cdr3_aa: CASSLVQGLGGTEAFF
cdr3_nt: TGCGCCAGCAGCTTGGTTCAGGGATTGGGGGGCACTGAAGCTTTCTTT

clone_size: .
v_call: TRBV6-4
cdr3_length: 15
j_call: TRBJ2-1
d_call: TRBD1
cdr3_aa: CASSEGQGLYNEQFF
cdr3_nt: TGTGCCAGCAGTGAGGGACAGGGGTTATACAATGAGCAGTTCTTC

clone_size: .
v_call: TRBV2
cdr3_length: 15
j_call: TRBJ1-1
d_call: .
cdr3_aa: CASALREGRFVEAFF
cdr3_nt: TGTGCCAGCGCCCTCCGGGAGGGGCGATTTGTTGAAGCTTTCTTT

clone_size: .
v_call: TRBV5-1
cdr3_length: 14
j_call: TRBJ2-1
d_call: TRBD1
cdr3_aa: CASSPGQGYNEQFF
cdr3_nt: TGCGCCAGCAGTCCGGGACAGGGATACAATGAGCAGTTCTTC

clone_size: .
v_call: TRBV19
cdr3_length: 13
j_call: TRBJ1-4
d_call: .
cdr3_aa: CASSREPNEKLFF
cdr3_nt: TGTGCCAGTAGTCGAGAACCAAATGAAAAACTGTTTTTT

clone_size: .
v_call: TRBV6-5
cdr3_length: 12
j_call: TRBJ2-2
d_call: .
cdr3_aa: CASSSSLPELFF
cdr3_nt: TGTGCCAGCAGCTCCTCTCTTCCGGAGCTGTTTTTT

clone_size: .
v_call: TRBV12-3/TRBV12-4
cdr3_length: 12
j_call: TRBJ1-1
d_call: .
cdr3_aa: CASRTVQGGAFF
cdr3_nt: TGTGCCAGCAGAACAGTCCAGGGTGGAGCTTTCTTT

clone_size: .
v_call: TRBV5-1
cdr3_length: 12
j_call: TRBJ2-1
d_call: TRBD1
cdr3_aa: CASSTGQTEQFF
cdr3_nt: TGCGCCAGCAGCACGGGACAGACTGAGCAGTTCTTC

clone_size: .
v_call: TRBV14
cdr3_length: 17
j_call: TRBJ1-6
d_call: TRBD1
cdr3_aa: CASSPTAGGNYNSPLHF
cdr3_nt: TGTGCCAGCAGCCCCACTGCAGGGGGTAACTATAATTCACCCCTCCACTTT

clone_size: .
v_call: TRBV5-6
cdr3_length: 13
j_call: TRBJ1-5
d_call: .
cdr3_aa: CASSSGGNQPQHF
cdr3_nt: TGTGCCAGCAGCTCCGGGGGCAATCAGCCCCAGCATTTT

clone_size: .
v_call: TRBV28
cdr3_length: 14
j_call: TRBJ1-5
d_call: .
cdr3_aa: CASTPGRFSQPQHF
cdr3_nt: TGTGCCAGCACCCCCGGACGGTTCTCTCAGCCCCAGCATTTT

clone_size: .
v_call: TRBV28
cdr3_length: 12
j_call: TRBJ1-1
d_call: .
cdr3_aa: CASSFRNTEAFF
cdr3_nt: TGTGCCAGCAGTTTCAGGAACACTGAAGCTTTCTTT

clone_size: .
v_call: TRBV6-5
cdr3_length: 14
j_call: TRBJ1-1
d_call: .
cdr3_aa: CASSYSWGDTEAFF
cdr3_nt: TGTGCCAGCAGTTACTCGTGGGGGGACACTGAAGCTTTCTTT

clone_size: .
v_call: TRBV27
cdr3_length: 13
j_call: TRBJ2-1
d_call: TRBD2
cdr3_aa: CASRLAGYGEQFF
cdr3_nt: TGTGCCAGCAGACTAGCGGGGTATGGTGAGCAGTTCTTC